Shown below are 14 T cell receptor beta chains from a single sample sequenced in a study of T cell responses to AZD1222 COVID-19 vaccine. The table came from immunoSEQ multiplex PCR; TCRdb's copy has only in-frame clones and leaves some out. The sample has more than 150,000 clones; 94% are singletons. Sample: peripheral blood, taken on day 0 of AZD1222 vaccination. All receptors derive from an adult in good health.

The rearrangement joins TRBV2 to TRBJ1-1; D ambiguous. The CDR3 is 13 residues long. Germline CDR1 SNHLY, CDR2 FYNNEI. Trimming took off 7 bases at V and 1 base at J, with 10 bases between the two ends. The CDR3 region is CASNQRANTEAFF. CDR3 DNA: TGTGCCAGCAACCAACGGGCGAACACTGAAGCTTTCTTT.

This chain uses TRBV28 with TRBJ2-7, with a tentative D call TRBD1 (5 bases). From germline, CDR1 is MDHEN and CDR2 SYDVKM. The V end lost 3 bases, the J end lost 4 bases, and 19 bases lay between the germline ends. This CDR3 spans 16 amino acids. In DNA, the CDR3 is TGTGCCAGCAGTTTCAGGGTTCTTCTAGGGAATTACGAGCAGTACTTC. Encoded protein: CASSFRVLLGNYEQYF.

This chain uses TRBV28 with TRBJ1-4, with D uncertain. The CDR3 is 11 residues long. V lost 2 bases, J lost 11 bases, and 6 bases lay in between. Germline CDR1 MDHEN, CDR2 SYDVKM. In DNA form, the CDR3 reads TGTGCCAGCAGTTTAGGCAGTAAACTGTTTTTT. Its protein is CASSLGSKLFF.

The gene calls are TRBV7-8 and TRBJ1-2; the match to TRBD1 covers 8 bases. This CDR3 region has 13 residues. Germline-derived CDR1 and CDR2 are SGHVS and FQNEAQ. The V and J ends lost 5 bases and 8 bases, in that order; junction bases with no gene match: 7. The CDR3 loop is CASSLRTGRGYTF. Here the CDR3 DNA reads TGTGCCAGCAGCCTACGGACAGGGAGAGGCTACACCTTC. The full variable domain, in which reference TRBV7-8 and TRBJ1-2 provide the parts outside the CDR3, is GAGVSQSPRYKVAKRGQDVALRCDPISGHVSLFWYQQALGQGPEFLTYFQNEAQLDKSGLPSDRFFAERPEGSVSTLKIQRTQQEDSAVYLCASSLRTGRGYTFGSGTRLTVV.

The V and J genes are TRBV13 and TRBJ2-7, with D perhaps matching TRBD2 (5 bases). V was shortened by 3 bases and J by 3 bases, with 21 bases between the two germline ends. The CDR3 loop spans 17 amino acids. Germline CDR1 is PRHDT and CDR2 is FYEKMQ (reference sequence). CDR3 region: CASSFGNLFEVDYEQYF. The CDR3 nucleotides read TGTGCCAGCAGCTTCGGGAACCTTTTCGAAGTTGACTACGAGCAGTACTTC.

This clone was detected only once. As DNA, the CDR3 is TGTGCCAGCAGCCAAGTGGGCCAAGGAGAAGCTTTCTTT. This encodes CASSQVGQGEAFF. The chain recombines TRBV3-1 (or the pseudogene TRBV3-2) with TRBJ1-1; D not certain. Trimming took 1 base from V and 8 from J, leaving 11 bases between them. This CDR3 spans 13 amino acids. Germline V lookup: CDR1 LGHDT, CDR2 YNNKEL (reference sequence).

The rearrangement joins TRBV7-2 to TRBJ2-7; 10 bases map to TRBD2. The CDR3 contains 14 residues. Germline V gene lookup returns CDR1 SGHTA and CDR2 FQGNSA. Germline trimming cut 2 bases from V and 4 bases from J; bases unmatched to any gene: 2. The CDR3: CASSLPGLAYEQYF. The CDR3, as DNA: TGTGCCAGCAGCTTACCGGGACTAGCGTACGAGCAGTACTTC.

The rearrangement uses TRBV28 and TRBJ1-3; a weak D match, TRBD1 (5 bases). Germline V gives CDR1 MDHEN, CDR2 SYDVKM. The V end lost 5 bases, the J end lost 4 bases, and 15 bases lay between the germline ends. This CDR3 is built from 15 residues. The DNA for the CDR3 is TGTGCCAGCAGTCCTGGTTGGGGCGGGGGAAACACCATATATTTT. Translated, it gives CASSPGWGGGNTIYF.

This clone appeared once. The J gene is TRBJ2-5, the V gene TRBV27, with TRBD2 matching over 15 bases. The germline V gene has CDR1 MNHEY and CDR2 SMNVEV (reference sequence). V was clipped by 6 bases and J by 2 bases; unmatched bases: 7. The CDR3 loop spans 17 amino acids. This chain's CDR3 is CASSRTSGRAGQETQYF. The CDR3 nucleotides read TGTGCCAGCAGCCGGACTAGCGGGAGGGCGGGACAAGAGACCCAGTACTTC.

The chain recombines TRBV30 with TRBJ2-7, with 12 nucleotides matching TRBD2. V shed 4 bases and J 7 bases; nucleotides not matched to a gene: 8. This CDR3 has 14 residues. Per germline, CDR1 GTSNPN and CDR2 SVGIG (reference sequence). The CDR3, as DNA: TGTGCCTGGACCACGACTAGCGGGAGTGAGGAGCAGTACTTC. It specifies CAWTTTSGSEEQYF.

CDR3 nucleotides: TGCAGCGGTCACAGGGGGAACATGAACACTGAAGCTTTCTTT. Encoded protein: CSGHRGNMNTEAFF. The chain combines TRBV29-1 with TRBJ1-1, with 8 bases identical to TRBD1. Trimming took 7 bases from V and 0 from J; bases not matched to a gene: 7. This CDR3 has 14 amino acids. Looked up from germline, CDR1 is SQVTM and CDR2 is ANQGSEA.

The rearrangement links TRBV4-2 to TRBJ2-5; D is perhaps TRBD2 (6 bases). V dropped 0 bases and J dropped 4 bases, with 18 bases sitting between them. Germline loops: CDR1 LGHNA, CDR2 YNFKEQ. The CDR3 loop spans 17 amino acids. Here the CDR3 reads CASSQDPASEVRETQYF. CDR3 bases: TGTGCCAGCAGCCAAGATCCCGCTAGCGAAGTGAGAGAGACCCAGTACTTC.

This chain joins TRBV19 and TRBJ1-2; TRBD1 matches at 7 bases. V lost 7 bases, J lost 4 bases, and 9 bases stayed unmatched. From germline, CDR1 is LNHDA and CDR2 SQIVND (reference sequence). This CDR3 contains 14 residues. CDR3 nucleotides: TGTGCCAGTACCGCGACAGGGAGTCCCTATGGCTACACCTTC. It specifies CASTATGSPYGYTF.

The V and J genes are TRBV6-5 and TRBJ2-5; 7 nucleotides match TRBD1. Germline trimming cut 0 bases from V and 2 bases from J; bases unmatched to any gene: 6. The CDR3 consists of 16 residues. Germline CDR1 and CDR2: MNHEY and SVGAGI. In DNA, the CDR3 is TGTGCCAGCAGTTACTCGAGTGGCAGGGGGCAAGAGACCCAGTACTTC. Encoded protein: CASSYSSGRGQETQYF.